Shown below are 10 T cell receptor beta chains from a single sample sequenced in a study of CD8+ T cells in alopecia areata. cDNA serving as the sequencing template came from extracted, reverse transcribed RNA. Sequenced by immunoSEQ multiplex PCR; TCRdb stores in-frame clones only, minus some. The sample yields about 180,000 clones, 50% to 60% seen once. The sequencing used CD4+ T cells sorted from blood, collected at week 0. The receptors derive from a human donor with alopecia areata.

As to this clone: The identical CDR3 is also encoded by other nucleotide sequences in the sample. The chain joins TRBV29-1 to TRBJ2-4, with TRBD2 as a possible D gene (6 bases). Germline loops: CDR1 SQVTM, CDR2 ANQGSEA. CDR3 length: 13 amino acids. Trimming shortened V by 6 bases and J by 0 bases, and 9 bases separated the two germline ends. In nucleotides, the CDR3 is TGCAGCGTGGCGGGGTTAGCCAAAAACATTCAGTACTTC. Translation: CSVAGLAKNIQYF.

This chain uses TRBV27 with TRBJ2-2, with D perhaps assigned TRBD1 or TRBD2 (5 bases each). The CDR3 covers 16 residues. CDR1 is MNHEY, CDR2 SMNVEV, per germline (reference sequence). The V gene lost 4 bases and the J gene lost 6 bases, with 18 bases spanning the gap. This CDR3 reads CASSYFSIGASGELFF. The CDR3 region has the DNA TGTGCCAGCAGTTATTTCAGTATCGGGGCTTCCGGGGAGCTGTTTTTT.

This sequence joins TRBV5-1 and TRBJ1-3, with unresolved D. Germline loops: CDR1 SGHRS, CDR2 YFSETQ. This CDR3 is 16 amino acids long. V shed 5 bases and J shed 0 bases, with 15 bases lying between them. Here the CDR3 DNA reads TGCGCCAGCAGACCGCCTCAAGAGAGCTCTGGAAACACCATATATTTT. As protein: CASRPPQESSGNTIYF.

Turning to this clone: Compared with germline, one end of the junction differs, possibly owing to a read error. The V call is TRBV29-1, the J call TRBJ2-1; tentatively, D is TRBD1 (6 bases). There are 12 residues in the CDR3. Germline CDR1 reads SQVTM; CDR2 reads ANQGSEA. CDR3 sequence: CSVEGTGTLIVF. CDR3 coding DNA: TGCAGCGTTGAAGGTACCGGGACACTAATTGTCTTC.

CDR3 sequence reads: CASSEQGEVYEQYF. The CDR3 region has the DNA TGTGCCAGCAGTGAACAGGGAGAGGTTTACGAGCAGTACTTC. The rearrangement joins TRBV6-1 to TRBJ2-7; D may match TRBD1 or TRBD2 (5 bases each). The V end was cut by 2 bases, the J end by 4 bases, with 12 bases between. CDR3 length: 14 residues. Germline V gene sequence: CDR1 MNHNS, CDR2 SASEGT.

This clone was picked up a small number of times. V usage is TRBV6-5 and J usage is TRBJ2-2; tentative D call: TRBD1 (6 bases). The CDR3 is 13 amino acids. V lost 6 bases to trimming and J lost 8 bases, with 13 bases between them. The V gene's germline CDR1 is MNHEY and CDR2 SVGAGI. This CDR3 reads CASRGAGLGELFF. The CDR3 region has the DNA TGTGCCAGCAGGGGGGCTGGTTTAGGGGAGCTGTTTTTT.

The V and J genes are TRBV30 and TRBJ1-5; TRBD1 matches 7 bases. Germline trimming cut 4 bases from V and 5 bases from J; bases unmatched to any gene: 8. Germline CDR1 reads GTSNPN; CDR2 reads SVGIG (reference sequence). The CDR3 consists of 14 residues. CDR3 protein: CAWTQNRGYQPQHF. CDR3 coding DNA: TGTGCCTGGACCCAAAACAGGGGTTATCAGCCCCAGCATTTT.

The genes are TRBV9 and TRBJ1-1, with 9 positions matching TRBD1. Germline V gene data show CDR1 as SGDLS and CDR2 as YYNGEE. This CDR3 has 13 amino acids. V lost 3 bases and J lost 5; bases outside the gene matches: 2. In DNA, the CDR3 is TGTGCCAGCAGCGGCGACAGGGGGACTGAAGCTTTCTTT. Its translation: CASSGDRGTEAFF.

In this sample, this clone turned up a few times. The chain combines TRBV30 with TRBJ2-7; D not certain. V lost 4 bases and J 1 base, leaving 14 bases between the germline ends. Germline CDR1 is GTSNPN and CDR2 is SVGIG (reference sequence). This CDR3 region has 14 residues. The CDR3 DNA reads TGTGCCTGGATTCCCCGGGCAGGATCCTACGAGCAGTACTTC. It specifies CAWIPRAGSYEQYF.

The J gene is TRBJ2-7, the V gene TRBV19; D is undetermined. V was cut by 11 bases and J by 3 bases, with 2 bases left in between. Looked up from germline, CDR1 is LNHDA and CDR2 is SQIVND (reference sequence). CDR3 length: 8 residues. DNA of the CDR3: TGTGCCGACTACGAGCAGTACTTC. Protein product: CADYEQYF.